This T cell receptor (beta chain) is from a study of T-cell reconstitution after alpha-beta-depleted transplantation in children. Preparation of the TCRbeta library used unique molecular identifiers. TCRdb reprocessed the PCR reads with MiXCR, giving one entry per CDR3 protein. The sample lists about 500,000 distinct CDR3 sequences; approximately 29% were seen once. Germline loops: CDR1 LGHNA, CDR2 YSLEER. CDR3 length: 20 amino acids. Unmatched junction bases numbered 8, after V lost 0 bases and J lost 0 bases. The material sequenced was PBMCs from the stem cell graft donor, taken from the stem cell graft. This receptor was taken from a human donor who donated a stem cell graft to a child with aplastic anemia. V usage is TRBV4-3 and J usage is TRBJ2-1; 13 nucleotides line up with TRBD2. The CDR3 DNA is TGCGCCAGCAGCCAAGAAACCGGGACTAGCGGGACCTCCTCCTACAATGAGCAGTTCTTC. This gives the protein CASSQETGTSGTSSYNEQFF.